This TCR beta chain derives from a study of blood T cell repertoires in COVID-19. Study-level background: Samples representing acute and convalescent COVID-19 were sourced from the United States, Italy and Spain.

In the authors' methods: Estimation of nucleated cell counts was performed using reference gene primer amplification. TCRdb's table, derived via immunoSEQ multiplex PCR, lists solely in-frame clones and lacks some. That table furnishes V, J and clone size, whereas the DNA furnished D and trimming. The data contain approximately 99,000 clones, 88% of them singletons. The germline gives CDR1 SQVTM, CDR2 ANQGSEA. The V end lost 6 bases, the J end lost 4 bases, and 9 bases lay between the germline ends. The CDR3 loop spans 11 amino acids. Seattle enrolled patients during active infection and tracked them longitudinally.

The source of this sequence is a man aged 45-65 years with COVID-19, enrolled during active disease. The chain is built from TRBV29-1 and TRBJ1-2, with D possibly matching TRBD1 (5 bases). Sequenced input: peripheral blood. The CDR3 DNA reads as TGCAGCGTGGGACTGACCTATGGCTACACCTTC. It encodes CSVGLTYGYTF.